Below are 28 T cell receptor beta chains sequenced from a single sample in a study of blood T cell repertoires in COVID-19. The assay was immunoSEQ multiplex PCR, and TCRdb's table has in-frame clones only and misses some. Among under 500,000 clones listed, nearly 90% were seen once. Sequencing was carried out using PBMCs or T cells enriched from blood (not recorded which). The receptors were sampled from a woman aged 18-29 years with acute COVID-19.

The chain employs TRBV11-2 and TRBJ2-3; weak D call: TRBD1 (5 bases). Germline values: CDR1 SGHAT, CDR2 FQNNGV. V shed 5 bases and J shed 2 bases, with 11 bases lying between them. The CDR3 spans 14 residues. CDR3 region: CASSPDRNTDTQYF. As DNA, the CDR3 is TGTGCCAGCAGCCCAGACAGAAACACAGATACGCAGTATTTT.

V and J are TRBV12-3 or TRBV12-4 and TRBJ1-3, with D perhaps TRBD1 (6 bases). This CDR3 is built from 13 residues. Trimming left V 5 bases short and J 7 bases short, with 12 bases between. CDR3 sequence: CASSPDRFNTIYF. CDR3 DNA sequence: TGTGCCAGCAGTCCCGACAGGTTTAACACCATATATTTT.

The V gene is TRBV3-1 (or the pseudogene TRBV3-2), the J gene TRBJ2-7, with TRBD1 identical over 8 bases. The V and J ends lost 1 base and 2 bases, in that order; junction bases with no gene match: 1. The CDR3 is made up of 14 amino acids. Germline V gene sequence: CDR1 LGHDT, CDR2 YNNKEL (reference sequence). The CDR3 bases are TGTGCCAGCAGCCAAGGGGGACAGGCCTACGAGCAGTACTTC. Translated, it gives CASSQGGQAYEQYF.

A note on this clone: The same CDR3 is also encoded by other DNA sequences in this sample. This chain uses TRBV28 with TRBJ2-7; possible D gene TRBD2, 5 bases. Trimming removed 2 bases at V and 5 bases at J, with 7 bases between. In germline, CDR1 is MDHEN, CDR2 SYDVKM. The CDR3 contains 12 residues. The CDR3 region is CASSLPGNEQYF. The CDR3 nucleotides are TGTGCCAGCAGTTTACCGGGGAACGAGCAGTACTTC.

The V call is TRBV7-9, the J call TRBJ2-1, with D hard to call. The germline V gene encodes CDR1 SEHNR and CDR2 FQNEAQ (reference sequence). The CDR3 sequence is 12 residues long. V was shortened by 0 bases and J by 8 bases, with 5 bases between the two germline ends. CDR3 residues: CASSLALDEQFF. The CDR3 DNA reads as TGTGCCAGCAGCTTAGCGTTAGATGAGCAGTTCTTC.

The chain has TRBV13 and TRBJ2-1; a weak D match, TRBD2 (6 bases). The CDR3 is made up of 14 amino acids. Trimming removed 3 bases at V and 9 bases at J, with 15 bases between. Germline values: CDR1 PRHDT, CDR2 FYEKMQ (reference sequence). The DNA of the CDR3 is TGTGCCAGCAGCTTCCGGGACGCCGGGGGTGAGCAGTTCTTC. This translates into CASSFRDAGGEQFF.

The chain has TRBV14 and TRBJ2-3, with a possible D match to TRBD2 (6 bases). Germline V gene sequence: CDR1 SGHDN, CDR2 FVKESK. V gave up 4 bases and J gave up 2 bases, with 13 bases separating them. The CDR3 has 15 residues. CDR3 loop: CASSPWGDHTDTQYF. The DNA of the CDR3 is TGTGCCAGCAGCCCCTGGGGGGACCACACAGATACGCAGTATTTT.

This chain links TRBV6-1 with TRBJ2-7; D gene unclear. Trimming left V 2 bases short and J 0 bases short, with 11 bases between. The CDR3 is 15 residues long. Looked up from germline, CDR1 is MNHNS and CDR2 is SASEGT. The CDR3 DNA sequence: TGTGCCAGCAGTGAACAACCCTACGGCTCCTACGAGCAGTACTTC. Translation gives CASSEQPYGSYEQYF.

V usage is TRBV7-2 and J usage is TRBJ1-6, with 8 nucleotides matching TRBD1. Looked up from germline, CDR1 is SGHTA and CDR2 is FQGNSA. The CDR3 runs 16 residues. The V segment lost 5 bases and the J segment 6 bases; nucleotides outside the gene matches: 9. The CDR3 nucleotides read TGTGCCAGCAGCGAAACCGGGACAGGATTTAATTCACCCCTCCACTTT. Encoded protein: CASSETGTGFNSPLHF.

The CDR3: CASSPSGSVRSYNEQFF. CDR3 in DNA: TGTGCCAGCAGCCCCAGCGGGAGCGTGAGGTCCTACAATGAGCAGTTCTTC. J is TRBJ2-1 and V is TRBV6-2 or TRBV6-3; 8 bases are shared with TRBD2. The trim removed 6 bases at V and 1 base at J, leaving 11 bases unmatched. This CDR3 has 17 residues. CDR1 MNHEY and CDR2 SVGEGT come from the germline V gene.

This chain joins TRBV2 and TRBJ2-3; TRBD1 agrees at 7 bases. The V gene's germline CDR1 is SNHLY and CDR2 FYNNEI. The CDR3 is 16 amino acids. The V segment lost 6 bases and the J segment 2 bases; nucleotides outside the gene matches: 11. The CDR3 DNA is TGTGCCAGCAGCTCTGGTAGGGACAGCAACACAGATACGCAGTATTTT. It codes for CASSSGRDSNTDTQYF. The entire variable domain, with the rest obtained from reference TRBV2 and TRBJ2-3, is as follows: EPEVTQTPSHQVTQMGQEVILRCVPISNHLYFYWYRQILGQKVEFLVSFYNNEISEKSEIFDDQFSVERPDGSNFTLKIRSTKLEDSAMYFCASSSGRDSNTDTQYFGPGTRLTVL.

V usage is TRBV6-2 or TRBV6-3 and J usage is TRBJ2-7; 9 bases align to TRBD1. V lost 5 bases and J lost 1; bases outside the gene matches: 12. The CDR3 extends over 17 amino acids. The germline V gene encodes CDR1 MNHEY and CDR2 SVGEGT. This chain's CDR3 is CASSVWAPGTGSYEQYF. In DNA, the CDR3 is TGTGCCAGCAGTGTTTGGGCCCCCGGGACAGGGTCCTACGAGCAGTACTTC.

In its sample, this clone was seen a few times. V gene TRBV19 combines with J gene TRBJ2-7; D perhaps matches TRBD2 (6 bases). The CDR3 runs 16 residues. The germline V and J ends were trimmed by 0 bases and 2 bases, with 14 bases remaining between them. Germline V gene sequence: CDR1 LNHDA, CDR2 SQIVND (reference sequence). The CDR3 DNA sequence: TGTGCCAGTAGTATAGATCACGGAGGGCGCCCCTACGAGCAGTACTTC. This sequence encodes CASSIDHGGRPYEQYF.

The genes are TRBV5-4 and TRBJ2-7, with TRBD1 matching 9 bases. The CDR3 loop spans 13 amino acids. Unmatched junction bases numbered 5, after V lost 4 bases and J lost 6 bases. Germline loops: CDR1 SGHNT, CDR2 YYREEE (reference sequence). The DNA for the CDR3 is TGTGCCAGCAGCACCGGGACAGGGACCGAGCAGTACTTC. This translates into CASSTGTGTEQYF.

J is TRBJ1-5 and V is TRBV30, with D possibly being TRBD1 (5 bases). Germline lookup yields CDR1 GTSNPN and CDR2 SVGIG (reference sequence). The CDR3 consists of 14 residues. With 0 bases removed from V and 5 bases from J, the gap between germline ends came to 11 bases. The CDR3 DNA follows: TGTGCCTGGAGTGTACATTCGGGGGATCAGCCCCAGCATTTT. As protein: CAWSVHSGDQPQHF.

V gene TRBV28 combines with J gene TRBJ2-1; D is ambiguous. Per the germline V gene, CDR1 is MDHEN and CDR2 is SYDVKM. Trimming pared 10 bases from V and 5 bases from J, leaving 6 bases between. The CDR3 has 10 amino acids. For the CDR3, the DNA is TGTGCCACCCGGGACAATGAGCAGTTCTTC. Its protein product is CATRDNEQFF.

This chain uses TRBV19 with TRBJ1-5; 10 positions agree with TRBD1. Germline V gene lookup returns CDR1 LNHDA and CDR2 SQIVND (reference sequence). This CDR3 has 14 amino acids. J gave up 3 bases and V 8 bases, and 4 bases lay outside the gene matches. CDR3 bases: TGTGCCAGTGGGGACAGGGGACACAATCAGCCCCAGCATTTT. Its translation is CASGDRGHNQPQHF.

The chain carries TRBV27 and TRBJ1-1; 7 bases are a match to TRBD1. Per germline, CDR1 MNHEY and CDR2 SMNVEV (reference sequence). Trimming removed 10 bases from V and 4 bases from J; junction bases left unmatched: 9. There are 13 residues in the CDR3. CDR3 DNA sequence: TGTGCCACCTCCTCTCGGGACAGCACTGAAGCTTTCTTT. It encodes CATSSRDSTEAFF.

This CDR3 is CASRSGGINIQYF. CDR3 nucleotides: TGTGCCAGCAGGTCGGGAGGCATAAACATTCAGTACTTC. The gene calls are TRBV12-3 or TRBV12-4 and TRBJ2-4; 7 bases line up with TRBD2. The V segment lost 6 bases and the J segment 6 bases; nucleotides outside the gene matches: 5. This CDR3 has 13 residues.

The chain couples TRBV27 to TRBJ1-6; 7 bases fit TRBD1. This CDR3 has 16 residues. V gave up 5 bases and J gave up 8 bases; unmatched junction bases: 12. CDR1 and CDR2 from the germline V gene are MNHEY and SMNVEV (reference sequence). CDR3 protein: CASSPMTGQAHSPLHF. CDR3 sequence (DNA): TGTGCCAGCAGTCCCATGACAGGGCAGGCTCATTCACCCCTCCACTTT.

This chain connects TRBV27 to TRBJ2-3, with unresolved D. This CDR3 has 14 residues. Germline V gene sequence: CDR1 MNHEY, CDR2 SMNVEV (reference sequence). V lost 2 bases, J lost 0 bases, and 6 bases lay in between. CDR3 residues: CASSLKPSTDTQYF. Here the CDR3 DNA reads TGTGCCAGCAGTTTAAAGCCTAGCACAGATACGCAGTATTTT.

This sequence joins TRBV9 and TRBJ2-1; TRBD2 agrees at 11 bases. The CDR3 loop spans 16 amino acids. Germline V gene lookup returns CDR1 SGDLS and CDR2 YYNGEE. Unmatched junction bases numbered 7, after V lost 0 bases and J lost 8 bases. The CDR3 DNA reads as TGTGCCAGCAGCGTAGGCGGGCTAGCGGGAGGCGATGAGCAGTTCTTC. Protein sequence: CASSVGGLAGGDEQFF.

Concerning this clone: The sample contains more than one DNA sequence encoding this CDR3. This chain joins TRBV7-9 and TRBJ1-5; TRBD1 matches 8 bases. Germline-derived CDR1 and CDR2 are SEHNR and FQNEAQ (reference sequence). V gave up 5 bases and J gave up 4 bases; unmatched junction bases: 4. CDR3 length equals 14 residues. CDR3 amino acids: CASSLQGGNQPQHF. The CDR3 region has the DNA TGTGCCAGCAGCCTACAGGGGGGTAATCAGCCCCAGCATTTT.

V usage is TRBV3-1 (or the pseudogene TRBV3-2) and J usage is TRBJ1-2, with 10 bases matching TRBD1. This CDR3 has 16 amino acids. V was pared by 2 bases and J by 4 bases, with 7 bases of the junction left unmatched. CDR1 LGHDT and CDR2 YNNKEL come from the germline V gene (reference sequence). The CDR3 protein is CASSQRTTGGGYGYTF. The DNA for the CDR3 is TGTGCCAGCAGCCAACGAACGACAGGGGGCGGCTATGGCTACACCTTC.

V usage is TRBV11-2 and J usage is TRBJ1-2; 9 bases agree with TRBD1. Germline-derived CDR1 and CDR2 are SGHAT and FQNNGV. The CDR3 totals 13 residues. V trimming: 5 bases; J trimming: 9 bases; junction bases outside the gene matches: 7. The CDR3 here is CASSPGTGSSYTF. The CDR3 nucleotides read TGTGCCAGCAGCCCGGGGACAGGGAGTAGCTACACCTTC. The whole variable domain, remainder taken from reference TRBV11-2 and TRBJ1-2, is EAGVAQSPRYKIIEKRQSVAFWCNPISGHATLYWYQQILGQGPKLLIQFQNNGVVDDSQLPKDRFSAERLKGVDSTLKIQPAKLEDSAVYLCASSPGTGSSYTFGSGTRLTVV.

Only one count was recorded for this clone. The gene calls are TRBV18 and TRBJ1-5; tentatively, D is TRBD1 (5 bases). V was pared by 2 bases and J by 3 bases, with 11 bases between. The CDR3 has 15 amino acids. The germline V gene has CDR1 KGHSH and CDR2 LQKENI. CDR3 sequence: CASSPDGGVNQPQHF. CDR3 nucleotides: TGTGCCAGCTCACCAGATGGAGGGGTCAATCAGCCCCAGCATTTT.

The chain combines TRBV7-9 with TRBJ2-7; TRBD2 is a possible D gene (6 bases). The V gene lost 5 bases and the J gene lost 7 bases, with 18 bases spanning the gap. The CDR3 totals 14 residues. CDR1 and CDR2 from the germline V gene are SEHNR and FQNEAQ (reference sequence). DNA for the CDR3: TGTGCCAGCAGCCTCGAGTTGGGGGGTAGTGAGCAGTACTTC. This encodes CASSLELGGSEQYF.

This clone was found a few times. The rearrangement joins TRBV19 to TRBJ2-6; D is possibly TRBD1 (6 bases). This CDR3 region has 15 residues. V lost 1 base to trimming and J lost 2 bases, with 6 bases between them. Germline lookup yields CDR1 LNHDA and CDR2 SQIVND (reference sequence). In DNA, the CDR3 is TGTGCCAGTAGTATAGGACAGGCTGGGGCCAACGTCCTGACTTTC. As protein: CASSIGQAGANVLTF.